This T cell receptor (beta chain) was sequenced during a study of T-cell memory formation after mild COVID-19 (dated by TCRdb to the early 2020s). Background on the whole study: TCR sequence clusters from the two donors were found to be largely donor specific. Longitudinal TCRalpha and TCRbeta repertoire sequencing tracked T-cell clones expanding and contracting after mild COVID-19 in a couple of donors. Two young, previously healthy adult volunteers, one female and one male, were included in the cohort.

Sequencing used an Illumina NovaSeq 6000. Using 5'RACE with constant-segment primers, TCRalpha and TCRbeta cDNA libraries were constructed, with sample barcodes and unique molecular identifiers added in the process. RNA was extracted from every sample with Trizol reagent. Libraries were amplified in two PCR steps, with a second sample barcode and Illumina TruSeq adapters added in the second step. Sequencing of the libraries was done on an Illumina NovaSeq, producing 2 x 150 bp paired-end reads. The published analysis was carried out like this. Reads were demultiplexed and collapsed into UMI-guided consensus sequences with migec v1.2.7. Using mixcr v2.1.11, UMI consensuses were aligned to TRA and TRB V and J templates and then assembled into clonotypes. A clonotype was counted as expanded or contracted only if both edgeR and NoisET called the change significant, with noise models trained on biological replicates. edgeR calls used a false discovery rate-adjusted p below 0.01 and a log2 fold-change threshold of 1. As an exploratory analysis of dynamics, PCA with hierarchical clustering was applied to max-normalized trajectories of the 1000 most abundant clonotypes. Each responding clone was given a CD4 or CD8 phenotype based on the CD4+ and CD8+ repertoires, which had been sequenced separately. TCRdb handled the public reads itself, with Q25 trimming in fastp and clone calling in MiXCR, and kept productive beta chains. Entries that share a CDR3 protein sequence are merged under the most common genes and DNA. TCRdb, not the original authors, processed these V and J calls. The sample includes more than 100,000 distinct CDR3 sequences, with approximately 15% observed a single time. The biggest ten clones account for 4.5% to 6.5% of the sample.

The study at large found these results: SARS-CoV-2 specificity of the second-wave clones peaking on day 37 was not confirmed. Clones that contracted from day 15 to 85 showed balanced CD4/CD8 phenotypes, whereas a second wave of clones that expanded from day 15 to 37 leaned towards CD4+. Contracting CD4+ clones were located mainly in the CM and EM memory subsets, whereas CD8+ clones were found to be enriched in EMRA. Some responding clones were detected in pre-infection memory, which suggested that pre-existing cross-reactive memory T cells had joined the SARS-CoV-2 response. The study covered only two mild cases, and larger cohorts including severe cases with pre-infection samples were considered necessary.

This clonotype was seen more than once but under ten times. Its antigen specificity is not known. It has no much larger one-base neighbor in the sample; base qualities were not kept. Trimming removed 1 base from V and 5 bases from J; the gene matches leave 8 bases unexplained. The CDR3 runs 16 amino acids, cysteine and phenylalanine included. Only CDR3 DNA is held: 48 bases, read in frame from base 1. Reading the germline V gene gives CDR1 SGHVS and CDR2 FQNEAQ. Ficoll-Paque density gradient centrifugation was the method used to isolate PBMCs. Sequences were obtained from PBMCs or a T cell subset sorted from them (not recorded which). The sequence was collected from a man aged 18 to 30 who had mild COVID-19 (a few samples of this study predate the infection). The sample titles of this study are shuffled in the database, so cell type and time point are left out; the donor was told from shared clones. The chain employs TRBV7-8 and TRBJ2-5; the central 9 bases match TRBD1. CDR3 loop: CASSLGHRGQGETQYF. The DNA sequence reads TGTGCCAGCAGCTTAGGACACAGGGGGCAGGGGGAGACCCAGTACTTC.